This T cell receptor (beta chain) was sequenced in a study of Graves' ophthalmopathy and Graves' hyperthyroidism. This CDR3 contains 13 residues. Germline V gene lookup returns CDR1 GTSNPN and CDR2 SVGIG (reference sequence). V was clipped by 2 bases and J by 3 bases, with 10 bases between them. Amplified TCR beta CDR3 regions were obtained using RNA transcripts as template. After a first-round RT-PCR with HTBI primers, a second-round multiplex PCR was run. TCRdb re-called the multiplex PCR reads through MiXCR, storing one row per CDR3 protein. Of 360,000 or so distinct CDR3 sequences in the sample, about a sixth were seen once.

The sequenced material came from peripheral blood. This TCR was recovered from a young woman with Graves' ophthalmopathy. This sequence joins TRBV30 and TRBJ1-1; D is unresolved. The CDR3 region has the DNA TGTGCCTGGAGTTTCGCTCTCTACACTGAAGCTTTCTTT. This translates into CAWSFALYTEAFF.